This T cell receptor (beta chain) was documented in a study of CD8+ T cells in alopecia areata (dated by TCRdb to about 2018). Looking at the study overall: Treated patients were enrolled in an open-label pilot trial of oral tofacitinib, 5 to 10 mg twice daily, for moderate-to-severe alopecia areata. Patients on tofacitinib were biopsied at baseline and after 4 and 24 weeks of treatment, and several of the patients also had a later scalp biopsy. Scalp clonality was compared among normal scalp (n=4), patchy alopecia areata scalp (n=8), and alopecia totalis/universalis scalp (n=8). RNA was extracted with the PAXgene miRNA kit for fixed scalp, the miRNeasy kit for PBMCs, and the RNeasy kit for mouse skin. The study used high-throughput TCRbeta sequencing to examine T cell clonal expansion in alopecia areata, in both the C3H/HeJ mouse model and human patients. Amplification of TCRbeta CDR3 regions was done by immunoSEQ multiplex PCR using 35 Vbeta forward primers and 13 Jbeta reverse primers. Disease severity in treated patients was measured with the SALT score, which quantifies the percentage of affected scalp surface area. On the human side, TCRbeta sequencing was run on scalp tissue and on sorted CD4+ and CD8+ peripheral blood T cells from healthy controls and from alopecia areata patients with either patchy or totalis/universalis disease. Patients stayed on tofacitinib for 6 to 18 months and then had 6 months of follow-up off drug so that delayed response and recurrence could be assessed.

As to this clone: No antigen is known for it. No base-level quality is on record; no much larger clone is a single base apart.

CDR1 and CDR2 were assigned from the germline V gene as LGHNA and YSLEER. Measured from the cysteine to the phenylalanine, the CDR3 is 16 residues long. Only CDR3 DNA remains: 48 bases, in frame from the first base. V has 2 bases trimmed and J has 5 bases trimmed; junction bases matching no gene number 4. Reading the label with the study, this specimen's time point is: roughly 24 weeks on oral tofacitinib. Interpreted using the paper, the treatment or condition label stands for: oral pan-JAK inhibitor, 5-10 mg twice daily. Lesional scalp punch biopsies and peripheral blood were obtained from alopecia areata patients. PBMCs were separated by density centrifugation and stained for CD3, CD4 and CD8, after which CD4+ and CD8+ T cells were sorted on a FACSAria. The study at large found these results: Shared TCR sequences between patients were less evident than in mice, which may be partly attributable to HLA diversity in the patient population. With tofacitinib, both scalp clonality and the number of expanded CD8+ clones among the top 100 scalp clones went down significantly. Resident alphabeta T cells in normal human skin are also sequenced, complicating scalp TCR repertoire analysis, unlike mouse skin dominated by gammadelta T cells. Higher clonality and more expanded CD8+ clones were observed in lesional scalp than in normal scalp, particularly in alopecia totalis/universalis, a finding suggestive of antigenic drive. During tofacitinib treatment, many expanded lesional clones stuck around in both scalp and blood, and this persistence may partly explain why relapse happens after treatment is stopped. Because the treated cohort was small and included a single nonresponder, larger studies are needed to assess links between baseline CD8+ expansion and response.

The library relied on the immunoSEQ multiplex PCR assay. For TCR sequencing, RNA was extracted from every sample and reverse transcribed into cDNA to serve as template. First-strand cDNA was synthesized with SuperScript III using a 2:1 mix of oligo-dT and random hexamers. Amplification bias was assessed with a synthetic immune receptor repertoire, and residual bias was removed computationally. The published analysis was carried out like this. Raw reads were preprocessed for error removal, and CDR3 was defined according to IMGT conventions as running from the conserved cysteine to phenylalanine. Clonality was computed by normalizing Shannon entropy by log2 of the number of productive unique TCRs and subtracting the result from 1. Whether each scalp clone was CD4 or CD8 was inferred by checking scalp TCRbeta sequences against the CD4 and CD8 repertoires from sorted blood. The table comes from immuneACCESS by way of TCRdb, which keeps in-frame sequences with V and J called. Part of the clones is missing from these tables; in studies checked, under half for an unresolved V gene and the rest for unknown reasons. D and trimming were read from the DNA, whereas the V and J calls and clone size are those reported in that table. Present in this sample are 100,000 to 130,000 clones, 80% to 85% of which were seen just once. Jointly, the top ten make up over 20% of the sample.

The chain is assembled from TRBV4-3 and TRBJ2-3; 13 of the junction bases match TRBD2. The sequencing here drew on CD8+ T cells sorted from blood, taken at week 24, from a patient treated with tofacitinib. The source of this sequence is a human donor with alopecia areata. The CDR3 region has the sequence CASSQMTSGGLDTQYF. The sequenced DNA: TGCGCCAGCAGCCAAATGACTAGCGGGGGGTTAGATACGCAGTATTTT.